This paragraph covers one TCR beta chain sequence. Its cognate antigen is unknown. In germline, CDR1 is SGHVS, CDR2 FNYEAQ. The CDR3 contains 14 residues. This entry comes from a study of T cells expressing NK-cell markers. The study's findings and limits: In four donors, dominant clonotypes made up roughly 25-60.1% of CD3+CD56-NKG2C+ cells.

TCRdb processed the 5' RACE reads again and assigns one entry to each CDR3 protein, with no DNA. The repertoire table contains approximately 170,000 distinct CDR3 sequences. Sequencing was done on a sample of blood T cells: a sorted CD56 or NKG2C T cell subset, CD4+ or CD8+ T cells, or bulk PBMC T cells (not recorded which). This clonotype was sampled from a man aged 18 to 69 in good health. The J gene is TRBJ2-7, the V gene TRBV7-6. The CDR3 region is CASSPEVRANEQYF.